Following are 16 T cell receptor beta chains from one sample sequenced in a study of T cells in Graves' hyperthyroidism and ophthalmopathy. The TCR beta CDR3 regions underwent amplification using RNA transcripts as the source. With the HTBI primer set, the TCR CDR3 went through a first round of RT-PCR. Via MiXCR, TCRdb re-called the multiplex PCR reads, giving one row per CDR3 protein. The profile covers 250,000 to 300,000 distinct CDR3 sequences, with about 19% appearing a single time and approximately 37% taken by the ten largest. The sequenced sample consisted of blood. Every receptor here comes from a man in his forties or fifties with Graves' ophthalmopathy.

The rearrangement links TRBV5-1 to TRBJ2-3; D might be TRBD2 (5 bases). CDR1 is SGHRS, CDR2 YFSETQ, per germline. V was shortened by 3 bases and J by 2 bases, with 10 bases between the two germline ends. The CDR3 is 14 amino acids. CDR3 nucleotide sequence: TGCGCCAGCAGCTCAGGAGGTTTCACAGATACGCAGTATTTT. This encodes CASSSGGFTDTQYF. Variable domain in full (rest from reference TRBV5-1 and TRBJ2-3): KAGVTQTPRYLIKTRGQQVTLSCSPISGHRSVSWYQQTPGQGLQFLFEYFSETQRNKGNFPGRFSGRQFSNSRSEMNVSTLELGDSALYLCASSSGGFTDTQYFGPGTRLTVL.

This clonotype was seen at least ten times. The chain carries TRBV20-1 and TRBJ2-7; 9 positions agree with TRBD2. The CDR3 totals 17 residues. Per germline, CDR1 DFQATT and CDR2 SNEGSKA (reference sequence). Trimming cost V 6 bases and J 7 bases; bases outside gene matches: 22. CDR3 loop: CSAATPPAGGPLGEQYF. DNA for the CDR3: TGCAGTGCAGCCACCCCCCCTGCGGGAGGGCCTTTGGGGGAGCAGTACTTC.

The chain couples TRBV6-2 or TRBV6-3 to TRBJ2-1; D may be TRBD2 (6 bases). The CDR3 length is 14 residues. CDR1 MNHEY and CDR2 SVGEGT come from the germline V gene. The V gene lost 6 bases and the J gene lost 7 bases, with 16 bases spanning the gap. The CDR3, as DNA: TGTGCCAGCAGGAGTCGAGCGGGCCGGAATGAGCAGTTCTTC. Translated, it gives CASRSRAGRNEQFF.

This clonotype was counted ten times or more. V and J are TRBV2 and TRBJ2-5; TRBD1 aligns across 9 bases. There are 14 residues in the CDR3. Per germline, CDR1 SNHLY and CDR2 FYNNEI. V dropped 5 bases and J dropped 5; count of bases not matched to a gene: 6. The CDR3 DNA follows: TGTGCCAGCAGTCCTCGGGACAGGGTTGAGACCCAGTACTTC. Its translation is CASSPRDRVETQYF. Together with reference TRBV2 and TRBJ2-5, the CDR3 gives the full variable domain: EPEVTQTPSHQVTQMGQEVILRCVPISNHLYFYWYRQILGQKVEFLVSFYNNEISEKSEIFDDQFSVERPDGSNFTLKIRSTKLEDSAMYFCASSPRDRVETQYFGPGTRLLVL.

The chain uses TRBV9 and TRBJ2-7; 7 nucleotides line up with TRBD2. With V trimmed by 0 bases and J by 3 bases, 6 bases remained unmatched. Per germline, CDR1 SGDLS and CDR2 YYNGEE. The CDR3 is made up of 15 amino acids. The CDR3 nucleotides read TGTGCCAGCAGCGTAGGCGGGGGAGCCGGCTACGAGCAGTACTTC. Residues: CASSVGGGAGYEQYF.

There are many counts of this clonotype. The chain employs TRBV28 and TRBJ1-5; D perhaps matches TRBD1 (5 bases). This CDR3 region has 14 residues. Germline V gives CDR1 MDHEN, CDR2 SYDVKM. Trimming took off 6 bases at V and 3 bases at J, with 12 bases between the two ends. The CDR3 region is CASRRDSINQPQHF. The CDR3 DNA sequence: TGTGCCAGCAGACGTGACAGTATCAATCAGCCCCAGCATTTT.

This clonotype has a count of ten or more. The chain links TRBV28 to TRBJ2-4; TRBD1 aligns across 10 bases. Germline lookup yields CDR1 MDHEN and CDR2 SYDVKM. CDR3 length: 16 residues. The V segment lost 4 bases and the J segment 10 bases; nucleotides outside the gene matches: 13. The DNA of the CDR3 is TGTGCCAGCAGTTACCCCTGGACAGGGGGTGGTAGGATTCAGTACTTC. It is translated as CASSYPWTGGGRIQYF. Full variable domain (outside the CDR3, taken from reference TRBV28 and TRBJ2-4): DVKVTQSSRYLVKRTGEKVFLECVQDMDHENMFWYRQDPGLGLRLIYFSYDVKMKEKGDIPEGYSVSREKKERFSLILESASTNQTSMYLCASSYPWTGGGRIQYFGAGTRLSVL.

This clonotype was seen a handful of times. This sequence joins TRBV3-1 and TRBJ2-1; no firm D call. V was trimmed by 0 bases and J by 0 bases, leaving 18 bases between them. This CDR3 comprises 19 residues. CDR1 is LGHDT, CDR2 YNNKEL, per germline (reference sequence). The CDR3 DNA reads TGTGCCAGCAGCCAAGAACCGACCACCTACCCCCGCTCCTACAATGAGCAGTTCTTC. Translating it yields CASSQEPTTYPRSYNEQFF.

The chain joins TRBV12-3 or TRBV12-4 to TRBJ2-2; possibly TRBD2 for D (6 bases). This CDR3 contains 13 residues. V shed 7 bases and J shed 6 bases, with 12 bases lying between them. CDR3 coding DNA: TGTGCCAGCACCTGGCAGCGGGCCGGGGAGCTGTTTTTT. Translating gives CASTWQRAGELFF.

This clonotype was found once. The chain is built from TRBV7-9 and TRBJ2-1; 7 bases are shared with TRBD2. CDR1 and CDR2 (germline): SEHNR, FQNEAQ (reference sequence). V was pared by 10 bases and J by 8 bases, with 8 bases of the junction left unmatched. The length of the CDR3 is 12 residues. As DNA, the CDR3 is TGTGCCATGGCGGGACTAAGGGATGAGCAGTTCTTC. Encoded protein: CAMAGLRDEQFF.

The table lists this clonotype with a few counts. The V gene is TRBV20-1, the J gene TRBJ2-3; D is undetermined. Germline-derived CDR1 and CDR2 are DFQATT and SNEGSKA (reference sequence). The V end lost 3 bases, the J end lost 6 bases, and 13 bases lay between the germline ends. The CDR3 covers 13 residues. The CDR3 sequence is CSASLAIGDTQYF. The CDR3 coding sequence is TGCAGTGCTAGCCTCGCGATTGGTGATACGCAGTATTTT.

Ten or more counts support this clonotype. J is TRBJ2-1 and V is TRBV28; 15 bases fit TRBD2. Germline CDR1 is MDHEN and CDR2 is SYDVKM. There are 19 residues in the CDR3. V gave up 2 bases and J gave up 6 bases; unmatched junction bases: 11. The DNA for the CDR3 is TGTGCCAGCAGTTTAGAAGCGGGACTAGCGGGAGGAACGGGCAATGAGCAGTTCTTC. Translated, it gives CASSLEAGLAGGTGNEQFF.

This clonotype was detected ten times or more. The genes are TRBV3-1 and TRBJ2-2; D is possibly TRBD2 (6 bases). The germline V gene has CDR1 LGHDT and CDR2 YNNKEL (reference sequence). CDR3 length: 16 amino acids. V gave up 3 bases and J gave up 8 bases, with 19 bases separating them. The DNA for the CDR3 is TGTGCCAGCAGCCAGTCGGGGCAAGCCCGGGGGGGGGAGCTGTTTTTT. Protein product: CASSQSGQARGGELFF. Full variable domain (outside the CDR3, taken from reference TRBV3-1 and TRBJ2-2): DTAVSQTPKYLVTQMGNDKSIKCEQNLGHDTMYWYKQDSKKFLKIMFSYNNKELIINETVPNRFSPKSPDKAHLNLHINSLELGDSAVYFCASSQSGQARGGELFFGEGSRLTVL.

The sample holds many counts of this clonotype. V is TRBV5-1 and J is TRBJ2-3; 8 bases align to TRBD2. V lost 0 bases to trimming and J lost 4 bases; unmatched junction nucleotides: 4. Per germline, CDR1 SGHRS and CDR2 YFSETQ. The CDR3 runs to 15 residues. The CDR3 nucleotides read TGCGCCAGCAGCTTGGCGGGAGGGCCGGCAGATACGCAGTATTTT. This gives the protein CASSLAGGPADTQYF.

This clonotype was seen more than once but under ten times. The rearrangement links TRBV24-1 to TRBJ2-5; either TRBD1 or TRBD2 may supply D (6 bases each). The CDR3 is 15 residues long. Germline CDR1 and CDR2: KGHDR and SFDVKD. Trimming removed 3 bases from V and 3 bases from J, with 13 bases in between. CDR3 bases: TGTGCCACCAGTGATGTCGCGAGGGGGGAAGAGACCCAGTACTTC. It yields the protein CATSDVARGEETQYF.

V gene TRBV5-4 combines with J gene TRBJ2-7, with 8 positions matching TRBD2. There are 14 residues in the CDR3. Per the germline V gene, CDR1 is SGHNT and CDR2 is YYREEE (reference sequence). Trimming at V came to 5 bases and at J to 1 base, leaving 5 bases not matched to a gene. The CDR3 loop reads CASRPSGYSYEQYF. DNA for the CDR3: TGTGCCAGCAGACCTAGCGGGTATTCCTACGAGCAGTACTTC.